A single sample is the source of the 18 T cell receptor delta chains below, sequenced in a study of delta chains in infants with herpesvirus infections. Reverse transcription of PBMC RNA used primers specific for the gamma and delta chains. TCRdb re-processed the RT-PCR reads via CATT. The data contain approximately 770 delta-chain clones, 31% of them singletons. This material consisted of peripheral blood, taken at time point 2 of longitudinal follow-up. The origin of the receptors is a human donor who was a Ugandan infant, either HIV-exposed or HIV-unexposed (not recorded which).

This rearrangement joins TRDV3 to TRDJ1; either TRDD2 or TRDD3 may supply D (5 bases each). The CDR3 is made up of 15 amino acids. V was pared by 2 bases and J by 1 base, with 17 bases between. CDR1 is TVYSNPD, CDR2 GDNSRS, per germline (reference sequence). CDR3 amino acids: CAFPTCGLATDKLIF. The DNA for the CDR3 is TGTGCCTTTCCTACATGCGGACTGGCCACCGATAAACTCATCTTT.

In its sample, this clone is large (0.1 to 1%). This chain joins TRDV1 and TRDJ1; 9 bases line up with TRDD2. Trimming cost V 2 bases and J 3 bases; bases outside gene matches: 28. This CDR3 comprises 23 residues. Germline V gives CDR1 TSWWSYY, CDR2 QGS. CDR3 bases: TGTGCTCTTGGGGAAGACCCCCCTTCCTACATCTGGGGGTTCACTTCCACGGCCGATAAACTCATCTTT. Translating it yields CALGEDPPSYIWGFTSTADKLIF.

Comment on this clone: This may be a read error, as it is one base from a much larger clone. At the DNA level, this CDR3 is encoded by other sequences in the same sample as well. This rearrangement joins TRDV2 to TRDJ3; 8 positions match TRDD3. Germline V lookup: CDR1 GEAIGNYY, CDR2 EKD. Trimming cost V 3 bases and J 0 bases; bases outside gene matches: 9. CDR3 length: 19 amino acids. The CDR3 protein is CACDCTGGHSSWDTRQMFF. As DNA, the CDR3 is TGTGCCTGTGACTGTACTGGGGGTCATAGCTCCTGGGACACCCGACAGATGTTTTTC.

On this clone: A much bigger clone sits one base away, suggesting this may be a read error. The gene calls are TRDV1 and TRDJ3, with TRDD3 matching over 8 bases. CDR3 length: 27 residues. The trim removed 3 bases at V and 0 bases at J, leaving 31 bases unmatched. Germline V gene lookup returns CDR1 TSWWSYY and CDR2 QGS. The CDR3 is CALGDPRLFYELYWGPGSSWDTRQMFF. Here the CDR3 DNA reads TGTGCTCTTGGGGACCCCCGGCTTTTCTACGAGTTATACTGGGGGCCAGGCAGCTCCTGGGACACCCGACAGATGTTTTTC.

The chain employs TRDV2 and TRDJ3, with TRDD3 identical over 7 bases. V lost 3 bases to trimming and J lost 5 bases; unmatched junction nucleotides: 12. This CDR3 contains 18 residues. Per the germline V gene, CDR1 is GEAIGNYY and CDR2 is EKD. Here the CDR3 reads CACDSAGYAGRDTRQMFF. The CDR3 coding sequence is TGTGCCTGTGACTCCGCCGGATACGCAGGCAGGGACACCCGACAGATGTTTTTC.

Details on this clone: This likely stems from a read error, as it lies one base from a far larger clone. This rearrangement joins TRDV1 to TRDJ1; 12 nucleotides agree with TRDD3. The CDR3 runs 19 residues. Germline-derived CDR1 and CDR2 are TSWWSYY and QGS. The V gene end was trimmed by 4 bases and the J gene end by 7 bases; junction bases not matched to a gene: 19. The CDR3 nucleotides read TGTGCTCTTGGGGGAAGGTCCTACGAGATCCTGGGGGATACGGGTAAACTCATCTTT. Amino acid sequence: CALGGRSYEILGDTGKLIF.

This clone came up once. A far larger clone is off by one base, so a read error is likely. The chain recombines TRAV29/DV5 with TRDJ1; D possibly matches TRDD2 or TRDD3 (9 bases each). CDR3 length: 25 residues. The V and J ends lost 0 bases and 7 bases respectively, with 49 bases between them. Germline CDR1 reads NSMFDY; CDR2 reads ISSIKDK. DNA for the CDR3: TGTGCAGCAAGCGTAGGCCTTCCTACGTTGAGAGGGAGAGAGTGGTACTGGGGGACTGGCGTTAAACTCATCTTT. Its protein is CAASVGLPTLRGREWYWGTGVKLIF.

In this sample, this clone is large. The rearrangement links TRDV1 to TRDJ1, with 9 bases matching TRDD3. The V gene's germline CDR1 is TSWWSYY and CDR2 QGS. The trim removed 4 bases at V and 0 bases at J, leaving 15 bases unmatched. The CDR3 spans 19 residues. The CDR3 DNA reads as TGTGCTCTTGGGGTACAAGTACTGGGGGAATCCTTGTACACCGATAAACTCATCTTT. Protein product: CALGVQVLGESLYTDKLIF.

To note about this clone: This sequence is one base from a far larger clone and is likely a read error. The V gene is TRDV1, the J gene TRDJ1, with TRDD3 matching 10 bases. The CDR3 runs to 24 residues. Looked up from germline, CDR1 is TSWWSYY and CDR2 is QGS. Trimming at V came to 2 bases and at J to 0 bases, leaving 27 bases not matched to a gene. The DNA for the CDR3 is TGTGCTCTTGGGGAAAGTAACGTTCAATTGCGGTACTGGGGGATCGTGGGAGACACCGATAAACTCATCTTT. Protein sequence: CALGESNVQLRYWGIVGDTDKLIF.

This clone was counted only a few times. A read error is possible here, since a much larger clone lies one base away. The genes are TRDV2 and TRDJ1, with 8 bases aligning to TRDD2. V was clipped by 0 bases and J by 3 bases; unmatched bases: 26. Per the germline V gene, CDR1 is GEAIGNYY and CDR2 is EKD. CDR3 length: 22 amino acids. In nucleotides, the CDR3 is TGTGCCTGTGACACCGGTGGACCTTCCTATTTGGGCCCGAATGTGGGAGCCGATAAACTCATCTTT. Protein product: CACDTGGPSYLGPNVGADKLIF.

By share, this clone counts as large. This CDR3 is also generated by other DNA sequences in the sample. The J gene is TRDJ1, the V gene TRAV38-2/DV8; tentative D call: TRDD2 (6 bases). Germline-derived CDR1 and CDR2 are TSESDYY and QEAYKQQN. The CDR3 sequence is 14 residues long. Trimming cost V 5 bases and J 0 bases, with 11 bases left between them. The CDR3 DNA follows: TGTGCTTATAGACCTTCCCCGTACACCGATAAACTCATCTTT. It yields the protein CAYRPSPYTDKLIF.

This clone was seen more than once but under ten times. The chain employs TRDV1 and TRDJ1, with D possibly matching TRDD3 (7 bases). CDR3 length: 24 residues. The V end was cut by 3 bases, the J end by 0 bases, with 38 bases between. The V gene's germline CDR1 is TSWWSYY and CDR2 QGS. The CDR3 sequence is CALGDTSSFPFWGTRLMYTDKLIF. The CDR3 nucleotides read TGTGCTCTTGGGGACACCTCATCCTTCCCTTTTTGGGGGACCCGACTAATGTACACCGATAAACTCATCTTT.

As for this clone: This likely came from a read error, as a far larger clone is one base away. This chain connects TRAV29/DV5 to TRDJ1; perhaps TRDD2 as D (9 bases). CDR1 and CDR2 from the germline V gene are NSMFDY and ISSIKDK. Trimming took off 0 bases at V and 4 bases at J, with 46 bases between the two ends. The CDR3 is made up of 25 amino acids. CDR3 DNA sequence: TGTGCAGCAAGCGTAGGCCTTCCTACGTTGAGAGGGAGAGAGTGGTGCTGGGGGACTGGCGATAAACTCATCTTT. Its translation: CAASVGLPTLRGREWCWGTGDKLIF.

Details on this clone: A read error may explain this, as a much larger clone is one base away. This chain links TRDV1 with TRDJ1, with 7 bases lining up with TRDD2. With V trimmed by 0 bases and J by 8 bases, 18 bases remained unmatched. The germline gives CDR1 TSWWSYY, CDR2 QGS. The CDR3 totals 18 residues. The CDR3 DNA follows: TGTGCTCTTGGGGAACTAAGTGGACTTCCTAAACTCGGGATGAAACTCATCTTT. Protein: CALGELSGLPKLGMKLIF.

To note about this clone: Other DNA sequences in this specimen translate into the identical CDR3. The chain links TRDV1 to TRDJ1; the match to TRDD3 covers 10 bases. CDR3 length equals 22 residues. Unmatched junction bases numbered 25, after V lost 3 bases and J lost 3 bases. Per the germline V gene, CDR1 is TSWWSYY and CDR2 is QGS. The CDR3 spells CALGERYGLLALYWGMSDKLIF. CDR3 DNA: TGTGCTCTTGGGGAGCGGTACGGCCTTTTGGCCTTGTACTGGGGGATGTCCGATAAACTCATCTTT.

Regarding this clone: A read error may explain this, as a much larger clone is one base away. The gene calls are TRDV2 and TRDJ3, with 7 bases identical to TRDD3. In germline, CDR1 is GEAIGNYY, CDR2 EKD. CDR3 size: 16 residues. The CDR3 DNA follows: TGTGCCTGTGACTGGGGGAGCTCCTGGGACGCCCGACAGATGTTTTTC. Its translation is CACDWGSSWDARQMFF.

Details on this clone: Given a far larger clone just one base away, this is likely a sequencing read error. The same CDR3 can be traced to other DNA sequences in this sample. This chain links TRAV29/DV5 with TRDJ1, with D tentatively TRDD2 or TRDD3 (9 bases each). The CDR3 covers 25 residues. Germline V lookup: CDR1 NSMFDY, CDR2 ISSIKDK. The V end was cut by 0 bases, the J end by 5 bases, with 47 bases between. The CDR3 nucleotides read TGTGCAGCAAGCGTAGGCCTTCCTACGTTGAGAGGGAGAGAGTGGTACTGGGGGACTGGTGATAAACTCATCTTT. This translates into CAASVGLPTLRGREWYWGTGDKLIF.

By frequency in the sample, this clone is large. The V gene is TRDV1, the J gene TRDJ1; maybe TRDD3 (10 bases). The V and J ends lost 4 bases and 1 base respectively, with 31 bases between them. The CDR3 runs 21 residues. Germline CDR1 TSWWSYY, CDR2 QGS. The CDR3 spells CALGGPSYRSRTGGSTDKLIF. CDR3 DNA: TGTGCTCTTGGGGGACCTTCCTACAGATCCCGTACTGGGGGATCCACCGATAAACTCATCTTT.